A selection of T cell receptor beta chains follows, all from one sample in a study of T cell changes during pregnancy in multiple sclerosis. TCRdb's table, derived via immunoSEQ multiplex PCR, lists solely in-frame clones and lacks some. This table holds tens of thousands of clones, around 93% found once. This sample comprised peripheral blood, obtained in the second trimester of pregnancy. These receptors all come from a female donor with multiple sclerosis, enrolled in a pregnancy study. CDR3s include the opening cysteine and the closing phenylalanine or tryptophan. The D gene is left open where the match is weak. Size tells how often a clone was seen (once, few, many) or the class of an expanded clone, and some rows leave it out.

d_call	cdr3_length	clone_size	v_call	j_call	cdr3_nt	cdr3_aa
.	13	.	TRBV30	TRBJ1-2	TGTGCCTGGGCCGGGACATCAGTGGCGGACTACACCTTC	CAWAGTSVADYTF
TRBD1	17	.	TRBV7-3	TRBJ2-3	TGTGCCAGCAGCCTCACTGGACAGGGGTCTAGCACAGATACGCAGTATTTT	CASSLTGQGSSTDTQYF
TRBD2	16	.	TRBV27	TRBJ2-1	TGTGCCAGCAGCCTAGGGACTAGCGGGAGCTTGAATGAGCAGTTCTTC	CASSLGTSGSLNEQFF
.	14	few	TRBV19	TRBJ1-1	TGTGCCAGTAGTGGGTTGGGACACGGAAATGAAGCTTTCTTT	CASSGLGHGNEAFF
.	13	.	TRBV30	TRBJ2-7	TGTGCCTGGAGTGTGGACACAACCTACGAGCAGTACTTC	CAWSVDTTYEQYF
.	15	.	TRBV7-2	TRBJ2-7	TGTGCCAGCAGCTTAGCGACTTCGGTTCGAGGAGAGCAGTACTTC	CASSLATSVRGEQYF
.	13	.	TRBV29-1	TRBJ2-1	TGCAGCGTTGCGGGAGTAGCCTACAATGAGCAGTTCTTC	CSVAGVAYNEQFF
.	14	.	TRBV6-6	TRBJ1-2	TGTGCCAGCAGTTACGGAAGCGGGTTTGATGGCTACACCTTC	CASSYGSGFDGYTF
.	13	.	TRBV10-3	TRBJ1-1	TGTGCCATCAGCCGTGAGGGGGACACTGAAGCTTTCTTT	CAISREGDTEAFF
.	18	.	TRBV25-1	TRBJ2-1	TGTGCCAGCAGTAAGGTGACAGTTCCTTCCATGAGGTACAATGAGCAGTTCTTC	CASSKVTVPSMRYNEQFF
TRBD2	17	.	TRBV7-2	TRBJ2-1	TGTGCCAGCAGCTTAGATGGAGGCGGGAGTAGGAACAATGAGCAGTTCTTC	CASSLDGGGSRNNEQFF
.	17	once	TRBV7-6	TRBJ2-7	TGTGCCAGCAGCTTAGTGGCGGCGGGATCCCCCCCTCGCGAGCAGTACTTC	CASSLVAAGSPPREQYF
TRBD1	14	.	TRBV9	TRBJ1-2	TGTGCCAGCAGCGGTGGGGGGACAGCTTATGGCTACACCTTC	CASSGGGTAYGYTF
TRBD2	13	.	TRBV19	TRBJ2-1	TGTGCCAGTAGGCTAGCGGCTTACAATGAGCAGTTCTTC	CASRLAAYNEQFF
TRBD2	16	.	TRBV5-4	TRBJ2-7	TGTGCCAGCAGCCCCTCTTCGGGACTAGCAAATCACGAGCAGTACTTC	CASSPSSGLANHEQYF
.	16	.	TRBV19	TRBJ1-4	TGTGCCAGTAGTATAAACAGCCTTGCAACTAATGAAAAACTGTTTTTT	CASSINSLATNEKLFF
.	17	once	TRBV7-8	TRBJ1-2	TGTGCCAGCAGCTTAGTTCCCCGGACAGTACTCTGGTATGGCTACACCTTC	CASSLVPRTVLWYGYTF
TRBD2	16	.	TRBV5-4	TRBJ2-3	TGTGCCAGCAGCCCCGAAGTCGGACTAGTACCAGATACGCAGTATTTT	CASSPEVGLVPDTQYF
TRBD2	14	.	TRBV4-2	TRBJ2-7	TGTGCCAGCAGCCAAGAGGGACTAGCCTACGAGCAGTACTTC	CASSQEGLAYEQYF
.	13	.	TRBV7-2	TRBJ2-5	TGTGCCAGTACACAGGGTTACGTGGAGACCCAGTACTTC	CASTQGYVETQYF
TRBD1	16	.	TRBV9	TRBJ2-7	TGTGCCAGCAGCGCCCGCGGACAGGAGATTCCCTACGAGCAGTACTTC	CASSARGQEIPYEQYF
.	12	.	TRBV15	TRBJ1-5	TGTGCCACCAGCAGAGATGTCGTGCCCCAGCATTTT	CATSRDVVPQHF
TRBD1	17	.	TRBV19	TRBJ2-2	TGTGCCAGTAGTATGGGACCGGGACAGGGTAGGACCGGGGAGCTGTTTTTT	CASSMGPGQGRTGELFF
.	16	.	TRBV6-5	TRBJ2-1	TGTGCCAGCAGTTACTCTTTGGGGGAGGGGGGAAATGAGCAGTTCTTC	CASSYSLGEGGNEQFF
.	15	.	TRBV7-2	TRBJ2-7	TGTGCCAGCAGCTATGAGCCCGGGACTGTCTACGAGCAGTACTTC	CASSYEPGTVYEQYF
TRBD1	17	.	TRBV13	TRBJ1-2	TGTGCCAGCAGCTTAGGCCCGGGGACAGGCATTAACTATGGCTACACCTTC	CASSLGPGTGINYGYTF
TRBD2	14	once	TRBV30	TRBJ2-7	TGTGCCTGGAGTGTACTAGCGGGAGTGGGAGAGCAGTACTTC	CAWSVLAGVGEQYF
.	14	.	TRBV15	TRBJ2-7	TGTGCCACCAGCAGAGATGTGACAGGATACGAGCAGTACTTC	CATSRDVTGYEQYF
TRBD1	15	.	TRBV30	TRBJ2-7	TGTGCCTGGAGCGAGGGACAGGACAGCTCCTACGAGCAGTACTTC	CAWSEGQDSSYEQYF
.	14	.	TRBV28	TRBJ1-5	TGTGCCAGCAGTTCTGACAGGAGATTACAGCCCCAGCATTTT	CASSSDRRLQPQHF
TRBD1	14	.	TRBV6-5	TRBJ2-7	TGTGCCAGCAGTTTCATTCAGGGGGCCTACGAGCAGTACTTC	CASSFIQGAYEQYF
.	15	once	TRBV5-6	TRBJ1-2	TGTGCCAGCATACTAAAGCGCGCCCCTAACTATGGCTACACCTTC	CASILKRAPNYGYTF
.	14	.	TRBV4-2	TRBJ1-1	TGTGCCAGCAGCCAAGAGCGGGAAGTCACTGAAGCTTTCTTT	CASSQEREVTEAFF
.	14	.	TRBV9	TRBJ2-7	TGTGCCAGCAGCGTGGAGAAGAGCTCCTACGAGCAGTACTTC	CASSVEKSSYEQYF